Each of the 30 T cell receptor beta chains below was sequenced from the same sample in a study of cytomegalovirus exposure and HLA in healthy donors (dated by TCRdb to about 2017). Preparation of the library involved the immunoSEQ multiplex PCR assay. For the multiplex PCR, a mixture combining 60 forward primers for TCR Vbeta segments and 13 reverse primers for TCR Jbeta segments was used. Not all clones reach the TCRdb copy of this immuneACCESS table, which keeps in-frame sequences only. Checked studies attribute under half of the gap to unresolved V genes and leave the rest unexplained. The sample table contains tens of thousands of clones; only one count was recorded for around 78% of them. Jointly, the top ten make up around 6% of the sample. Sequenced material: PBMCs. These receptors were obtained from a man in his fifties in good health and CMV-seronegative.

The gene calls are TRBV19 and TRBJ1-5; the D is unclear. This CDR3 is 12 amino acids long. Germline CDR1 and CDR2: LNHDA and SQIVND (reference sequence). Between the trimmed V and J ends, which lost 2 bases and 9 bases, there was a span of 8 bases. Here the CDR3 DNA reads TGTGCCAGTAGTATACAAGGAGGGCCCCAGCATTTT. The encoded protein is CASSIQGGPQHF.

The chain couples TRBV10-3 to TRBJ1-2, with D tentatively TRBD1 (5 bases). Germline V gene sequence: CDR1 ENHRY, CDR2 SYGVKD. V dropped 5 bases and J dropped 0 bases, with 10 bases sitting between them. The CDR3 consists of 14 residues. Written as DNA, the CDR3 is TGTGCCATCAGTACGGGGGGAACTAACTATGGCTACACCTTC. Its translation: CAISTGGTNYGYTF.

The CDR3 nucleotides read TGTGCCTGGAGTGTACAGCGGGGGGGCCAAGATACGCAGTATTTT. It codes for CAWSVQRGGQDTQYF. The rearrangement joins TRBV30 to TRBJ2-3; 10 bases are shared with TRBD2. Trimming at V came to 0 bases and at J to 5 bases, leaving 5 bases not matched to a gene. The CDR3 has 15 residues. CDR1 is GTSNPN and CDR2 is SVGIG in the germline V gene (reference sequence).

This clone appeared a few times. The V and J genes are TRBV30 and TRBJ1-1, with no clear D. This CDR3 has 15 amino acids. Trimming cost V 0 bases and J 4 bases, with 15 bases left between them. CDR1 is GTSNPN, CDR2 SVGIG, per germline (reference sequence). In DNA form, the CDR3 reads TGTGCCTGGAGTGTAAGAGGGCCGCCCGGCACTGAAGCTTTCTTT. This sequence encodes CAWSVRGPPGTEAFF.

V gene TRBV7-9 combines with J gene TRBJ1-1, with a tentative D call TRBD1 (5 bases). The CDR3 consists of 15 residues. Trimming removed 8 bases at V and 4 bases at J, with 20 bases between. Germline lookup yields CDR1 SEHNR and CDR2 FQNEAQ (reference sequence). The CDR3 DNA sequence: TGTGCCAGCGCCCCTTGGGGGGAGAGGGCCACTGAAGCTTTCTTT. This translates into CASAPWGERATEAFF.

V usage is TRBV19 and J usage is TRBJ2-7, with D tentatively TRBD2 (5 bases). This CDR3 region has 12 residues. Germline V gives CDR1 LNHDA, CDR2 SQIVND (reference sequence). V was trimmed by 4 bases and J by 7 bases, leaving 11 bases between them. CDR3 nucleotide sequence: TGTGCCAGTAGTACGGGAAAGTGGGAGCAGTACTTC. This gives the protein CASSTGKWEQYF.

This clone was detected a few times. CDR3 sequence: CAWSGRDNYGYTF. The CDR3 DNA reads as TGTGCCTGGAGTGGCAGGGATAACTATGGCTACACCTTC. V usage is TRBV30 and J usage is TRBJ1-2; possibly TRBD1 for D (5 bases). CDR3 length equals 13 residues. Trimming stripped 1 base from V and 1 base from J, with 7 bases between. CDR1 and CDR2 from the germline V gene are GTSNPN and SVGIG (reference sequence).

The chain carries TRBV18 and TRBJ1-6; the match to TRBD1 covers 8 bases. This CDR3 region has 17 residues. V dropped 6 bases and J dropped 9; count of bases not matched to a gene: 16. Germline-derived CDR1 and CDR2 are KGHSH and LQKENI. The CDR3 DNA is TGTGCCAGCTCTGGAAGTCAGGGGGCGTTATCCCGTTCACCCCTCCACTTT. It translates to CASSGSQGALSRSPLHF.

J is TRBJ1-4 and V is TRBV4-2, with unresolved D. The CDR3 spans 13 residues. The V gene's germline CDR1 is LGHNA and CDR2 YNFKEQ. The V end was cut by 8 bases, the J end by 5 bases, with 12 bases between. The CDR3 DNA reads TGTGCCAGCGGCACGCGGTCGAATGAAAAACTGTTTTTT. It specifies CASGTRSNEKLFF.

The chain is built from TRBV27 and TRBJ2-3, with a weak D call TRBD1 (6 bases). The CDR3 has 15 residues. The V and J ends lost 7 bases and 4 bases respectively, with 18 bases between them. Per the germline V gene, CDR1 is MNHEY and CDR2 is SMNVEV (reference sequence). CDR3 in amino acids: CASTLYSRGADTQYF. The CDR3 coding sequence is TGTGCCAGCACCCTTTACAGCAGGGGAGCAGATACGCAGTATTTT.

Comment on this clone: The same CDR3 arises from other DNA sequences in this sample as well. The rearrangement links TRBV2 to TRBJ2-7; D gene uncertain. The V end lost 7 bases, the J end lost 0 bases, and 7 bases lay between the germline ends. This CDR3 contains 12 residues. CDR1 is SNHLY and CDR2 is FYNNEI in the germline V gene. The CDR3 DNA is TGTGCCAGCACAGCAGGCTCCTACGAGCAGTACTTC. Translation gives CASTAGSYEQYF.

The CDR3 bases are TGTGCCAGCAGTGAACTCCGGGACAGGGGATGGGAGACCCAGTACTTC. Translating it yields CASSELRDRGWETQYF. The chain uses TRBV6-1 and TRBJ2-5, with TRBD1 matching 10 bases. V lost 2 bases, J lost 5 bases, and 8 bases stayed unmatched. The CDR3 extends over 16 amino acids. Germline V gene lookup returns CDR1 MNHNS and CDR2 SASEGT.

This chain links TRBV28 with TRBJ2-5; D is possibly TRBD1 (6 bases). The CDR3 covers 14 residues. Germline CDR1 and CDR2: MDHEN and SYDVKM. Trimming left V 6 bases short and J 2 bases short, with 13 bases between. DNA for the CDR3: TGTGCCAGCAGCCTATGGGACATACAAGAGACCCAGTACTTC. It specifies CASSLWDIQETQYF.

This clone was seen only once. V is TRBV18 and J is TRBJ2-5; D may be TRBD2 (6 bases). This CDR3 is 13 amino acids long. CDR1 and CDR2 (germline): KGHSH, LQKENI. Trimming pared 2 bases from V and 5 bases from J, leaving 9 bases between. CDR3 sequence (DNA): TGTGCCAGCTCACCAAAGGGGAGGGAGACCCAGTACTTC. Translated, it gives CASSPKGRETQYF.

This sequence joins TRBV4-1 and TRBJ1-1; TRBD1 matches at 10 bases. In germline, CDR1 is MGHRA, CDR2 YSYEKL. With 1 base clipped from V and 6 bases from J, the junction kept 5 bases outside the gene matches. This CDR3 is built from 15 residues. CDR3: CASSQAGQGRSEAFF. In DNA form, the CDR3 reads TGCGCCAGCAGCCAAGCGGGACAGGGGAGATCTGAAGCTTTCTTT.

This chain joins TRBV19 and TRBJ1-2; D not resolved. Looked up from germline, CDR1 is LNHDA and CDR2 is SQIVND (reference sequence). CDR3 length equals 14 residues. V gave up 3 bases and J gave up 3 bases, with 11 bases separating them. The CDR3 loop reads CASSIPLTDYGYTF. CDR3 DNA: TGTGCCAGTAGTATCCCTCTCACGGACTATGGCTACACCTTC.

Here the CDR3 reads CASRGQGTSGNTIYF. The DNA for the CDR3 is TGTGCCAGCCGGGGACAGGGCACCTCTGGAAACACCATATATTTT. The chain recombines TRBV28 with TRBJ1-3, with TRBD1 matching over 9 bases. The CDR3 totals 15 residues. Germline lookup yields CDR1 MDHEN and CDR2 SYDVKM. After removal of 8 bases from V and 0 bases from J, the junction contained 5 bases not matched to a gene.

This sequence joins TRBV14 and TRBJ1-1; maybe TRBD1 (5 bases). Between the trimmed V and J ends, which lost 3 bases and 7 bases, there was a span of 9 bases. Germline V gives CDR1 SGHDN, CDR2 FVKESK. The CDR3 extends over 12 amino acids. CDR3 in DNA: TGTGCCAGCAGCCAGACAGAAATTGAAGCTTTCTTT. As protein: CASSQTEIEAFF.

V gene TRBV4-1 combines with J gene TRBJ1-1, with D possibly TRBD1 on 5 matching bases. CDR3 length: 13 residues. Germline assignment: CDR1 MGHRA and CDR2 YSYEKL. The V end lost 4 bases, the J end lost 5 bases, and 11 bases lay between the germline ends. The CDR3 reads CASSPEGVTEAFF. In nucleotides, the CDR3 is TGCGCCAGCAGCCCCGAAGGGGTGACTGAAGCTTTCTTT.

Here the CDR3 reads CAWEVLASGGNNEQFF. The CDR3 region has the DNA TGTGCCTGGGAAGTCCTGGCTAGCGGGGGGAACAATGAGCAGTTCTTC. The chain employs TRBV30 and TRBJ2-1; 11 positions match TRBD2. Trimming took 5 bases from V and 5 from J; bases not matched to a gene: 11. In germline, CDR1 is GTSNPN, CDR2 SVGIG (reference sequence). The CDR3 has 16 residues.

This rearrangement joins TRBV6-1 to TRBJ2-7; D unclear. Germline CDR1 reads MNHNS; CDR2 reads SASEGT. The CDR3 is 12 residues long. The germline V and J ends were trimmed by 5 bases and 3 bases, with 8 bases remaining between them. For the CDR3, the DNA is TGTGCCAGCAGTTATAGAGTCTACGAGCAGTACTTC. This encodes CASSYRVYEQYF.

V gene TRBV11-3 combines with J gene TRBJ2-3; D not certain. The V gene lost 4 bases and the J gene lost 6 bases, with 5 bases spanning the gap. Germline-derived CDR1 and CDR2 are SGHNT and YENEEA. This CDR3 has 11 amino acids. DNA of the CDR3: TGTGCCAGCAGCTCCTCTGATACGCAGTATTTT. Translated: CASSSSDTQYF.

The chain couples TRBV5-1 to TRBJ1-1, with a tentative D call TRBD1 (6 bases). CDR1 is SGHRS and CDR2 is YFSETQ in the germline V gene. The germline V and J ends were trimmed by 6 bases and 0 bases, with 12 bases remaining between them. The CDR3 consists of 14 residues. CDR3 sequence (DNA): TGCGCCAGCACAAGCGGACAGATGAACACTGAAGCTTTCTTT. Residues: CASTSGQMNTEAFF.

This clone showed up just a few times. V gene TRBV4-1 combines with J gene TRBJ1-3; D is perhaps TRBD1 (6 bases). The CDR3 runs 19 residues. CDR1 and CDR2 (germline): MGHRA, YSYEKL. Trimming stripped 0 bases from V and 2 bases from J, with 20 bases between. CDR3 amino acids: CASSQDPSPQGLPGNTIYF. The CDR3 coding sequence is TGCGCCAGCAGCCAAGATCCCTCCCCGCAGGGGCTTCCTGGAAACACCATATATTTT.

The genes are TRBV28 and TRBJ2-1; D is uncertain. In germline, CDR1 is MDHEN, CDR2 SYDVKM. V lost 3 bases and J 5 bases, leaving 11 bases between the germline ends. This CDR3 comprises 14 residues. CDR3 nucleotide sequence: TGTGCCAGCAGTTTCGCCCCCGCGCACAATGAGCAGTTCTTC. Protein: CASSFAPAHNEQFF.

V gene TRBV5-1 combines with J gene TRBJ1-2, with 9 positions matching TRBD1. Germline loops: CDR1 SGHRS, CDR2 YFSETQ. The CDR3 covers 13 residues. The V segment lost 3 bases and the J segment 7 bases; nucleotides outside the gene matches: 4. DNA of the CDR3: TGCGCCAGCAGCTGGACAGGGGTATCTGGCTACACCTTC. Residues: CASSWTGVSGYTF.

CDR3 sequence (DNA): TGTGCCAGCAGTGCCCCTAGCGGGAGTTTCTATGAGCAGTTCTTC. It specifies CASSAPSGSFYEQFF. This chain joins TRBV6-6 and TRBJ2-1; 10 bases fit TRBD2. V trimming: 5 bases; J trimming: 8 bases; junction bases outside the gene matches: 9. This CDR3 region has 15 residues. CDR1 MNHNY and CDR2 SVGAGI come from the germline V gene (reference sequence).

The chain carries TRBV7-3 and TRBJ2-2; 14 bases match TRBD2. The length of the CDR3 is 17 residues. CDR1 is SGHTA and CDR2 is FQGTGA in the germline V gene. The V gene end was trimmed by 3 bases and the J gene end by 4 bases; junction bases not matched to a gene: 4. CDR3 sequence: CASSLGTSGGVTGELFF. CDR3 in DNA: TGTGCCAGCAGCTTGGGGACTAGCGGGGGCGTCACCGGGGAGCTGTTTTTT.

The V call is TRBV4-1, the J call TRBJ1-2, with TRBD1 as a possible D gene (6 bases). The CDR3 covers 13 residues. Germline V gene sequence: CDR1 MGHRA, CDR2 YSYEKL. V was cut by 4 bases and J by 7 bases, with 13 bases left in between. CDR3 nucleotides: TGCGCCAGCAGCCTTGGGGGGGCGCGTGGCTACACCTTC. Translation: CASSLGGARGYTF.

The chain recombines TRBV27 with TRBJ1-1; 9 nucleotides align to TRBD1. The CDR3 runs to 15 residues. Germline V gene sequence: CDR1 MNHEY, CDR2 SMNVEV (reference sequence). After removal of 2 bases from V and 4 bases from J, the junction contained 5 bases not matched to a gene. CDR3 coding DNA: TGTGCCAGCAGTTTAACAGGGGGCTGGGGCACTGAAGCTTTCTTT. It encodes CASSLTGGWGTEAFF.